These 22 T cell receptor beta chains came from one sample sequenced in a study of blood T cells in healthy people across ages. Primed by a sample-barcoded 5' primer and a J-beta primer mix, a second PCR proceeded for roughly 7 to 11 cycles. TCRdb reprocessed the 5' RACE reads with MiXCR, giving one entry per CDR3 protein. The table records 1,100,000 or so distinct CDR3 sequences, roughly 45% of them present only once. The sequenced material came from blood. Source of these receptors: a woman aged 55-70 years in good health.

This chain joins TRBV12-3 or TRBV12-4 and TRBJ1-1; D is unresolved. The CDR3 extends over 13 amino acids. The V end was cut by 6 bases, the J end by 4 bases, with 12 bases between. This CDR3 reads CASRRTKGTEAFF. CDR3 bases: TGTGCCAGCAGGCGGACCAAAGGCACTGAAGCTTTCTTT.

The V gene is TRBV9, the J gene TRBJ2-7; the match to TRBD2 covers 8 bases. V gave up 0 bases and J gave up 6 bases; unmatched junction bases: 8. From germline, CDR1 is SGDLS and CDR2 YYNGEE. CDR3 size: 15 residues. CDR3 loop: CASSVELAATCEQYF. The CDR3 nucleotides read TGTGCCAGCAGCGTAGAACTAGCGGCAACCTGCGAGCAGTACTTC. Looking up the rest from reference TRBV9 and TRBJ2-7 gives the full variable domain: DSGVTQTPKHLITATGQRVTLRCSPRSGDLSVYWYQQSLDQGLQFLIQYYNGEERAKGNILERFSAQQFPDLHSELNLSSLELGDSALYFCASSVELAATCEQYFGPGTRLTVT.

The chain employs TRBV2 and TRBJ2-5; D is uncertain. CDR3 length equals 14 residues. In germline, CDR1 is SNHLY, CDR2 FYNNEI. The V gene lost 0 bases and the J gene lost 5 bases, with 10 bases spanning the gap. CDR3 DNA: TGTGCCAGCAGTGAAGCTGGGTTGGGGGAGACCCAGTACTTC. Protein product: CASSEAGLGETQYF.

The chain joins TRBV10-3 to TRBJ2-5; TRBD1 agrees at 8 bases. V lost 5 bases to trimming and J lost 1 base; unmatched junction nucleotides: 6. Germline V lookup: CDR1 ENHRY, CDR2 SYGVKD. This CDR3 contains 15 residues. This chain's CDR3 is CAISQTGVGQETQYF. In DNA form, the CDR3 reads TGTGCCATCAGTCAGACAGGGGTGGGCCAAGAGACCCAGTACTTC.

Only a few counts were recorded for this clonotype. The chain is built from TRBV28 and TRBJ1-2, with D tentatively TRBD1 (5 bases). Per germline, CDR1 MDHEN and CDR2 SYDVKM. This CDR3 spans 13 amino acids. V was trimmed by 6 bases and J by 0 bases, leaving 8 bases between them. The CDR3, as DNA: TGTGCCAGCAGGGACACCTCTAACTATGGCTACACCTTC. Its translation is CASRDTSNYGYTF.

The gene calls are TRBV5-1 and TRBJ2-1; D uncertain. CDR1 is SGHRS, CDR2 YFSETQ, per germline. This CDR3 contains 14 residues. Trimming shortened V by 5 bases and J by 5 bases, and 14 bases separated the two germline ends. The CDR3 DNA follows: TGCGCCAGCAGGCTACCGGACCACAACAATGAGCAGTTCTTC. Translating gives CASRLPDHNNEQFF. The full variable domain, in which reference TRBV5-1 and TRBJ2-1 provide the parts outside the CDR3, is KAGVTQTPRYLIKTRGQQVTLSCSPISGHRSVSWYQQTPGQGLQFLFEYFSETQRNKGNFPGRFSGRQFSNSRSEMNVSTLELGDSALYLCASRLPDHNNEQFFGPGTRLTVL.

This clonotype was detected a few times. The chain combines TRBV11-2 with TRBJ2-1, with a possible D match to TRBD1 (6 bases). The CDR3 totals 15 residues. Germline-derived CDR1 and CDR2 are SGHAT and FQNNGV. Trimming pared 6 bases from V and 9 bases from J, leaving 21 bases between. This CDR3 reads CASRPNLQGSGEQFF. In DNA form, the CDR3 reads TGTGCCAGCAGGCCGAACCTACAGGGATCGGGTGAGCAGTTCTTC.

Of note for this clonotype: A junction boundary mismatches the germline segment, possibly from a read error. The CDR3: CANSLLGARETQYF. DNA for the CDR3: TGTGCCAACAGTCTACTTGGGGCCAGGGAGACCCAGTACTTC. The chain has TRBV12-3 or TRBV12-4 and TRBJ2-5, with D perhaps TRBD1 (5 bases). The CDR3 covers 14 residues.

V is TRBV12-3 or TRBV12-4 and J is TRBJ2-3; D call uncertain. Trimming took off 5 bases at V and 4 bases at J, with 16 bases between the two ends. The CDR3 contains 15 residues. The CDR3 sequence: CASSPGGRSADTQYF. CDR3 nucleotides: TGTGCCAGCAGTCCCGGCGGAAGGAGCGCAGATACGCAGTATTTT.

With respect to this clonotype: One junction end disagrees with the germline gene, perhaps due to a read error. The chain has TRBV6-1 and TRBJ2-4, with 11 bases aligning to TRBD2. In germline, CDR1 is MNHNS, CDR2 SASEGT. CDR3 size: 19 residues. The CDR3 DNA is TGTGCCTGCAGTGACGACGGGACTAGCGGAAGAAAGGCCAAAAACATTCAGTACTTC. Its translation: CACSDDGTSGRKAKNIQYF.

The V gene is TRBV28, the J gene TRBJ2-4; no reliable D call. TRBJ2-7 explains the end of the DNA better; the J call may be wrong. CDR1 is MDHEN, CDR2 SYDVKM, per germline. CDR3 length equals 11 residues. CDR3 loop: CASRVMHEQYF. As DNA, the CDR3 is TGTGCCAGCAGGGTCATGCACGAGCAGTACTTC.

The chain joins TRBV2 to TRBJ2-1, with TRBD1 matching 7 bases. From germline, CDR1 is SNHLY and CDR2 FYNNEI. The CDR3 is 14 residues long. V lost 4 bases, J lost 8 bases, and 8 bases stayed unmatched. The CDR3 loop is CASSGRTGGYEQFF. Written as DNA, the CDR3 is TGTGCCAGCAGTGGAAGGACAGGCGGGTATGAGCAGTTCTTC.

Only a few counts were recorded for this clonotype. The J gene is TRBJ2-1, the V gene TRBV5-5; D perhaps matches TRBD1 (5 bases). Trimming shortened V by 4 bases and J by 13 bases, and 30 bases separated the two germline ends. The CDR3 loop spans 17 amino acids. CDR1 and CDR2 from the germline V gene are SGHKS and YYEKEE (reference sequence). CDR3 region: CASSHSLGRAPGETQFF. In DNA, the CDR3 is TGTGCCAGCAGCCATTCGCTGGGCAGGGCCCCAGGAGAGACCCAGTTCTTC.

This chain connects TRBV12-3 or TRBV12-4 to TRBJ2-1; 10 bases are shared with TRBD1. Losses at the gene ends were 6 bases for V and 7 bases for J; bases not matched to a gene: 6. This CDR3 is built from 14 residues. The CDR3 bases are TGTGCCAGCAGGAAGGACAGGGGGACGAATGAGCAGTTCTTC. It is translated as CASRKDRGTNEQFF.

CDR3 coding DNA: TGTGCCAGCAGCCAAGATGTAGCGGGAGACTTCAATGAGCAGTTCTTC. This gives the protein CASSQDVAGDFNEQFF. This sequence joins TRBV4-2 and TRBJ2-1, with 9 bases lining up with TRBD2. CDR3 size: 16 residues. Per the germline V gene, CDR1 is LGHNA and CDR2 is YNFKEQ. V lost 0 bases, J lost 6 bases, and 6 bases stayed unmatched.

The chain employs TRBV25-1 and TRBJ1-6, with D hard to call. The CDR3 is made up of 16 amino acids. V was cut by 5 bases and J by 4 bases, with 15 bases left in between. Germline V gene data show CDR1 as MGHDK and CDR2 as SYGVNS. The CDR3 DNA reads TGTGCCAGCAGTCACCTTCGGGCAGATTATAATTCACCCCTCCACTTT. It yields the protein CASSHLRADYNSPLHF.

In its sample, this clonotype was seen a few times. V usage is TRBV12-3 or TRBV12-4 and J usage is TRBJ2-4, with no clear D. Trimming removed 1 base at V and 7 bases at J, with 2 bases between. The CDR3 spans 11 residues. The CDR3 DNA reads TGTGCCAGCAGTTTAGACAACATTCAGTACTTC. Protein: CASSLDNIQYF.

This clonotype was counted once. The gene calls are TRBV20-1 and TRBJ2-4; D might be TRBD1 (5 bases). TRBJ2-5 matches the DNA end more closely, so the J call is doubtful. The CDR3 spans 13 residues. Germline V gives CDR1 DFQATT, CDR2 SNEGSKA (reference sequence). In DNA form, the CDR3 reads TGCAGTGCTAGGGAGCCAGGGTTTGAGACCCAGTACTTC. It translates to CSAREPGFETQYF.

This clonotype was counted ten times or more. The chain links TRBV29-1 to TRBJ2-3; D not certain. Trimming removed 1 base at V and 3 bases at J, with 11 bases between. This CDR3 spans 14 amino acids. Looked up from germline, CDR1 is SQVTM and CDR2 is ANQGSEA. Here the CDR3 reads CSVEGRPITDTQYF. The CDR3 coding sequence is TGCAGCGTTGAAGGACGGCCTATTACAGATACGCAGTATTTT.

The chain links TRBV20-1 to TRBJ2-7, with TRBD1 as a possible D gene (6 bases). In germline, CDR1 is DFQATT, CDR2 SNEGSKA (reference sequence). V lost 1 base and J 0 bases, leaving 10 bases between the germline ends. The CDR3 contains 14 residues. CDR3 amino acids: CSARGLTGSYEQYF. DNA for the CDR3: TGCAGTGCTAGAGGTCTGACAGGCTCCTACGAGCAGTACTTC.

In its sample, this clonotype was seen a few times. The chain has TRBV28 and TRBJ1-2; D gene ambiguous. Germline CDR1 MDHEN, CDR2 SYDVKM. V shed 8 bases and J shed 2 bases, with 9 bases lying between them. The CDR3 runs to 12 residues. The CDR3 region has the DNA TGTGCCAGCGCCAATCAGAACTATGGCTACACCTTC. Encoded protein: CASANQNYGYTF.

This clonotype came up a few times. V gene TRBV29-1 combines with J gene TRBJ2-1, with D perhaps being TRBD1 or TRBD2 (5 bases each). Germline CDR1 reads SQVTM; CDR2 reads ANQGSEA. CDR3 size: 14 residues. The V end was cut by 6 bases, the J end by 5 bases, with 17 bases between. The CDR3 DNA follows: TGCAGCGTCGCATTTTGGGGGATGGACAATGAGCAGTTCTTC. Protein sequence: CSVAFWGMDNEQFF.